The 6 T cell receptor beta chains given below trace back to one sample, sequenced in a study of T-cell reconstitution after alpha-beta-depleted transplantation in children. Unique molecular identifiers were used in preparing the TCRbeta library. TCRdb used MiXCR to reprocess the PCR reads, holding one entry per CDR3 protein. The table includes approximately 400,000 distinct CDR3 sequences, 11% detected once. The sample consisted of PBMCs from the stem cell graft donor, taken from the stem cell graft. These receptors originate from a human donor who donated a stem cell graft to a child with acute myeloid leukemia.

The chain employs TRBV5-4 and TRBJ2-5, with 8 nucleotides matching TRBD2. Germline CDR1 and CDR2: SGHNT and YYREEE (reference sequence). The CDR3 is 14 residues long. V was pared by 4 bases and J by 4 bases, with 6 bases of the junction left unmatched. The CDR3 DNA reads TGTGCCAGCAGCCAGGGGACTAGTCGAGAGACCCAGTACTTC. This gives the protein CASSQGTSRETQYF.

The gene calls are TRBV5-1 and TRBJ1-4; D uncertain. CDR1 is SGHRS, CDR2 YFSETQ, per germline. The CDR3 has 14 residues. V was trimmed by 4 bases and J by 4 bases, leaving 11 bases between them. This chain's CDR3 is CASSPDGFNEKLFF. The DNA of the CDR3 is TGCGCCAGCAGCCCGGACGGTTTTAATGAAAAACTGTTTTTT.

Many counts were recorded for this clonotype. V is TRBV7-8 and J is TRBJ2-3, with 8 bases fitting TRBD2. The V gene end was trimmed by 2 bases and the J gene end by 2 bases; junction bases not matched to a gene: 6. Looked up from germline, CDR1 is SGHVS and CDR2 is FQNEAQ. The CDR3 spans 16 residues. Here the CDR3 reads CASSLIAGIYTDTQYF. The CDR3 DNA sequence: TGTGCCAGCAGCTTAATAGCGGGGATTTACACAGATACGCAGTATTTT.

There are a few counts of this clonotype. The V gene is TRBV9, the J gene TRBJ2-1; tentative D call: TRBD2 (5 bases). The germline V gene has CDR1 SGDLS and CDR2 YYNGEE. The CDR3 is 14 amino acids. Trimming cost V 6 bases and J 7 bases, with 17 bases left between them. In DNA form, the CDR3 reads TGTGCCAGCAACGTCGGAGGCGGTATGAATGAGCAGTTCTTC. This gives the protein CASNVGGGMNEQFF.

This clonotype was found many times. J is TRBJ2-1 and V is TRBV11-2, with 8 positions matching TRBD1. CDR1 and CDR2 from the germline V gene are SGHAT and FQNNGV. V shed 5 bases, J shed 5 bases, and the junction held 5 bases outside the gene matches. The CDR3 runs 14 residues. The CDR3 region is CASSVQGDHNEQFF. The DNA of the CDR3 is TGTGCCAGCAGCGTACAGGGGGACCACAATGAGCAGTTCTTC.

This clonotype was detected ten times or more. This chain uses TRBV9 with TRBJ1-4, with D perhaps matching TRBD1 (5 bases). The V and J ends lost 8 bases and 6 bases respectively, with 17 bases between them. Germline assignment: CDR1 SGDLS and CDR2 YYNGEE. This CDR3 is 14 amino acids long. The CDR3 DNA follows: TGTGCCAGTACCCGGGGCAACGAGGATGAAAAACTGTTTTTT. Translated, it gives CASTRGNEDEKLFF.